This T cell receptor beta chain derives from a study of T cells after yellow fever vaccination. TCRdb independently ran MiXCR on the 5' RACE reads; one entry per CDR3 protein. This table holds over 150,000 distinct CDR3 sequences, more than 5.5% found once. This clonotype was counted many times. This TCR derives from a man aged 18-30 years who received the YFV17D yellow fever vaccine. This material consisted of CD4+ T cells sorted from PBMCs, taken 4 to 5 days after the first yellow fever vaccination.

CDR3 bases: TGCGCCAGCAGCCAAGATAGGATCTCCTACGAGCAGTACTTC. Amino acid sequence: CASSQDRISYEQYF. V and J are TRBV4-1 and TRBJ2-7; D is uncertain. CDR1 and CDR2 from the germline V gene are MGHRA and YSYEKL. With 0 bases removed from V and 0 bases from J, the gap between germline ends came to 6 bases. The CDR3 has 14 residues.